These 25 T cell receptor beta chains were all obtained from the same sample, sequenced in a study of cytomegalovirus exposure and HLA in healthy donors. PCR used 60 Vbeta primers and 13 Jbeta primers. Profiled with immunoSEQ multiplex PCR; TCRdb holds only in-frame clones, not every one. The sample has about 200,000 clones. Sequencing was performed on PBMCs. These receptors were taken from a man aged 30 to 39 in good health and CMV-seronegative.

The genes are TRBV4-3 and TRBJ1-6; TRBD1 matches at 9 bases. J was trimmed by 7 bases and V by 5 bases; bases with no gene match: 9. CDR3 length: 16 residues. Germline values: CDR1 LGHNA, CDR2 YSLEER. CDR3 coding DNA: TGCGCCAGCAGCACCCATCCGGGACAGGGAAATTCACCCCTCCACTTT. This translates into CASSTHPGQGNSPLHF.

About this clone: The identical CDR3 is also encoded by other nucleotide sequences in the sample. The chain recombines TRBV13 with TRBJ1-2; TRBD1 might be the D (5 bases). V was cut by 0 bases and J by 5 bases, with 16 bases left in between. The CDR3 runs to 16 residues. Germline assignment: CDR1 PRHDT and CDR2 FYEKMQ (reference sequence). The CDR3, as DNA: TGTGCCAGCAGCTTAGGTAGGGGCAGGGCGAATTATGGCTACACCTTC. Protein sequence: CASSLGRGRANYGYTF.

The chain couples TRBV5-4 to TRBJ1-6; D may be TRBD1 (5 bases). This CDR3 spans 17 amino acids. The ends were cut back, 5 bases at V and 6 bases at J, with 21 bases in the middle. Germline V gives CDR1 SGHNT, CDR2 YYREEE (reference sequence). The CDR3, as DNA: TGTGCCAGCAGTCGGGGGGGGAGGGCGACTCCTAATTCACCCCTCCACTTT. Protein sequence: CASSRGGRATPNSPLHF. Together with reference TRBV5-4 and TRBJ1-6, the CDR3 gives the full variable domain: ETGVTQSPTHLIKTRGQQVTLRCSSQSGHNTVSWYQQALGQGPQFIFQYYREEENGRGNFPPRFSGLQFPNYSSELNVNALELDDSALYLCASSRGGRATPNSPLHFGNGTRLTVT.

V and J are TRBV27 and TRBJ2-2; D is perhaps TRBD2 (6 bases). The germline V and J ends were trimmed by 6 bases and 5 bases, with 10 bases remaining between them. This CDR3 has 13 residues. Germline CDR1 MNHEY, CDR2 SMNVEV (reference sequence). The DNA of the CDR3 is TGTGCCAGCAGAGCGGGTTGGACCGGGGAGCTGTTTTTT. It yields the protein CASRAGWTGELFF.

This chain uses TRBV6-1 with TRBJ2-7, with 13 nucleotides matching TRBD2. CDR3 length: 13 amino acids. CDR1 is MNHNS and CDR2 is SASEGT in the germline V gene. V lost 5 bases and J lost 12; bases outside the gene matches: 7. The CDR3 loop reads CASSRGLAGDVYF. Here the CDR3 DNA reads TGTGCCAGCAGTAGAGGACTAGCGGGAGATGTGTACTTC.

The chain carries TRBV5-1 and TRBJ1-3, with D uncertain. This CDR3 has 15 amino acids. Germline lookup yields CDR1 SGHRS and CDR2 YFSETQ. V gave up 4 bases and J gave up 0 bases, with 11 bases separating them. CDR3 sequence: CASSPGLYSGNTIYF. DNA for the CDR3: TGCGCCAGCAGCCCCGGACTGTACTCTGGAAACACCATATATTTT.

The chain links TRBV7-8 to TRBJ2-7, with D unclear. Trimming removed 2 bases from V and 6 bases from J, with 17 bases in between. The germline gives CDR1 SGHVS, CDR2 FQNEAQ. This CDR3 region has 15 residues. Here the CDR3 DNA reads TGTGCCAGCAGCTTACCGTCCAGGCTCCCCTCCGAGCAGTACTTC. Translation: CASSLPSRLPSEQYF.

This chain connects TRBV10-3 to TRBJ1-6, with TRBD1 as a possible D gene (5 bases). The CDR3 covers 13 residues. Trimming shortened V by 10 bases and J by 8 bases, and 15 bases separated the two germline ends. Per germline, CDR1 ENHRY and CDR2 SYGVKD. The CDR3 region has the DNA TGTGCCAGCGGGGGAAACGGGGATTCACCCCTCCACTTT. Its protein is CASGGNGDSPLHF.

The chain carries TRBV7-2 and TRBJ2-7; 8 bases match TRBD1. J lost 1 base, V lost 1 base, and 3 bases had no gene match. Germline CDR1 SGHTA, CDR2 FQGNSA. The CDR3 spans 15 residues. The DNA of the CDR3 is TGTGCCAGCAGCTTAGGGACAGGGCTGTCCTACGAGCAGTACTTC. It is translated as CASSLGTGLSYEQYF.

The J gene is TRBJ1-2, the V gene TRBV27; tentative D call: TRBD1 (5 bases). Trimming took 8 bases from V and 0 from J, leaving 16 bases between them. The CDR3 covers 15 residues. The V gene's germline CDR1 is MNHEY and CDR2 SMNVEV (reference sequence). The CDR3 sequence is CASQEGPMANYGYTF. The CDR3 coding sequence is TGTGCCAGCCAGGAGGGGCCTATGGCTAACTATGGCTACACCTTC.

V gene TRBV2 combines with J gene TRBJ1-1; 7 positions agree with TRBD1. Germline assignment: CDR1 SNHLY and CDR2 FYNNEI. The CDR3 is 13 residues long. Trimming took 5 bases from V and 8 from J; bases not matched to a gene: 8. As DNA, the CDR3 is TGTGCCAGCAGTTTTCCGGGACAGCGAGAAGCTTTCTTT. Its translation is CASSFPGQREAFF. Complete variable domain (other parts from reference TRBV2 and TRBJ1-1): EPEVTQTPSHQVTQMGQEVILRCVPISNHLYFYWYRQILGQKVEFLVSFYNNEISEKSEIFDDQFSVERPDGSNFTLKIRSTKLEDSAMYFCASSFPGQREAFFGQGTRLTVV.

This rearrangement joins TRBV6-5 to TRBJ1-2; 10 nucleotides line up with TRBD1. CDR3 length: 14 amino acids. In germline, CDR1 is MNHEY, CDR2 SVGAGI. J lost 2 bases, V lost 8 bases, and 5 bases had no gene match. CDR3 amino acids: CASARTGGNYGYTF. DNA of the CDR3: TGTGCCAGCGCGAGGACAGGGGGAAACTATGGCTACACCTTC.

The chain uses TRBV7-2 and TRBJ2-4; D is undetermined. Germline CDR1 reads SGHTA; CDR2 reads FQGNSA. The ends were cut back, 1 base at V and 12 bases at J, with 16 bases in the middle. The CDR3 is 14 residues long. The CDR3 region is CASSLERSSRSQYF. For the CDR3, the DNA is TGTGCCAGCAGCTTAGAACGGAGTAGCCGGAGTCAGTACTTC. Full variable domain (missing parts from reference TRBV7-2 and TRBJ2-4): GAGVSQSPSNKVTEKGKDVELRCDPISGHTALYWYRQSLGQGLEFLIYFQGNSAPDKSGLPSDRFSAERTGGSVSTLTIQRTQQEDSAVYLCASSLERSSRSQYFGAGTRLSVL.

V usage is TRBV4-3 and J usage is TRBJ2-1; TRBD1 matches 11 bases. J was trimmed by 8 bases and V by 5 bases; bases with no gene match: 5. The CDR3 extends over 14 amino acids. CDR1 LGHNA and CDR2 YSLEER come from the germline V gene. As DNA, the CDR3 is TGCGCCAGCAGCGCCCGGACAGGGGGCTATGAGCAGTTCTTC. Protein product: CASSARTGGYEQFF.

The rearrangement uses TRBV18 and TRBJ2-3, with TRBD1 matching over 7 bases. Trimming took 2 bases from V and 2 from J; bases not matched to a gene: 4. The CDR3 runs 15 residues. The germline CDR1 and CDR2 sequences are KGHSH and LQKENI. CDR3 coding DNA: TGTGCCAGCTCACCAGACGACAGGGTCACAGATACGCAGTATTTT. Translation: CASSPDDRVTDTQYF.

The chain employs TRBV27 and TRBJ2-3; D is ambiguous. The V gene's germline CDR1 is MNHEY and CDR2 SMNVEV (reference sequence). V dropped 6 bases and J dropped 1 base, with 20 bases sitting between them. The CDR3 consists of 17 residues. Here the CDR3 reads CASSPTFGEAGTDTQYF. The CDR3 coding sequence is TGTGCCAGCAGCCCCACCTTCGGAGAGGCGGGCACAGATACGCAGTATTTT.

This chain links TRBV28 with TRBJ2-3; perhaps TRBD2 as D (5 bases). CDR3 length equals 13 residues. Germline V gene lookup returns CDR1 MDHEN and CDR2 SYDVKM. V lost 6 bases, J lost 0 bases, and 7 bases lay in between. The chain's CDR3 is CASSGGSTDTQYF. Here the CDR3 DNA reads TGTGCCAGCAGCGGCGGGAGCACAGATACGCAGTATTTT.

The chain uses TRBV4-1 and TRBJ2-2, with 9 nucleotides matching TRBD1. V gave up 3 bases and J gave up 7 bases; unmatched junction bases: 9. Germline V gene data show CDR1 as MGHRA and CDR2 as YSYEKL. The length of the CDR3 is 16 residues. CDR3 DNA sequence: TGCGCCAGCAGCCACCTCGGCAACAGGGGGCTCGGGGAGCTGTTTTTT. It yields the protein CASSHLGNRGLGELFF.

The CDR3 loop is CASSQESTSGGAYVADTQYF. As DNA, the CDR3 is TGCGCCAGCAGCCAAGAGAGCACTAGCGGGGGGGCATATGTCGCAGATACGCAGTATTTT. The rearrangement links TRBV4-3 to TRBJ2-3; TRBD2 agrees at 13 bases. Trimming took 0 bases from V and 4 from J; bases not matched to a gene: 13. Germline-derived CDR1 and CDR2 are LGHNA and YSLEER. The CDR3 totals 20 residues.

This chain joins TRBV5-4 and TRBJ2-3; perhaps TRBD1 as D (6 bases). Germline CDR1 reads SGHNT; CDR2 reads YYREEE (reference sequence). Between the trimmed V and J ends, which lost 4 bases and 1 base, there was a span of 16 bases. The CDR3 is 16 amino acids. The CDR3 sequence is CASSTSRGAGTDTQYF. Written as DNA, the CDR3 is TGTGCCAGCAGCACGAGCAGGGGCGCGGGCACAGATACGCAGTATTTT.

J is TRBJ2-7 and V is TRBV27, with 9 bases matching TRBD1. The V gene's germline CDR1 is MNHEY and CDR2 SMNVEV (reference sequence). Trimming at V came to 5 bases and at J to 0 bases, leaving 5 bases not matched to a gene. The CDR3 extends over 15 amino acids. This CDR3 is CASSPWDRASYEQYF. CDR3 bases: TGTGCCAGCAGTCCCTGGGACAGGGCCTCCTACGAGCAGTACTTC.

The J gene is TRBJ2-2, the V gene TRBV28; 10 bases map to TRBD1. V was clipped by 5 bases and J by 2 bases; unmatched bases: 2. The CDR3 spans 15 residues. CDR1 is MDHEN and CDR2 is SYDVKM in the germline V gene. The CDR3 sequence is CASSPTGGNTGELFF. In DNA form, the CDR3 reads TGTGCCAGCAGTCCGACAGGGGGCAACACCGGGGAGCTGTTTTTT.

The V and J genes are TRBV7-9 and TRBJ1-6; 8 positions match TRBD1. V lost 2 bases to trimming and J lost 8 bases; unmatched junction nucleotides: 11. The CDR3 runs to 17 residues. CDR1 and CDR2 (germline): SEHNR, FQNEAQ (reference sequence). The CDR3 sequence is CASSLPGPGGAYSPLHF. The CDR3 nucleotides are TGTGCCAGCAGCTTACCTGGGCCAGGGGGCGCTTATTCACCCCTCCACTTT.

The rearrangement joins TRBV19 to TRBJ1-2; possibly TRBD1 for D (5 bases). Trimming took off 7 bases at V and 0 bases at J, with 15 bases between the two ends. The CDR3 is 15 residues long. Germline V gives CDR1 LNHDA, CDR2 SQIVND (reference sequence). CDR3: CASKIRQTPNYGYTF. In DNA, the CDR3 is TGTGCCAGTAAGATAAGACAGACTCCTAACTATGGCTACACCTTC.

The chain has TRBV7-8 and TRBJ2-7; 10 bases are a match to TRBD2. This CDR3 region has 19 residues. J was trimmed by 0 bases and V by 2 bases; bases with no gene match: 13. Germline CDR1 reads SGHVS; CDR2 reads FQNEAQ. This CDR3 is CASSLFSTGLAPLSYEQYF. The CDR3 coding sequence is TGTGCCAGCAGCTTATTCTCCACGGGACTAGCGCCGCTCTCCTACGAGCAGTACTTC.